Listed below are T cell receptor beta chains from one sample, sequenced in a study of T cell responses to AZD1222 COVID-19 vaccine. Clones were sequenced by immunoSEQ multiplex PCR, and TCRdb holds only the in-frame ones, with some missing. Among some 120,000 clones, roughly 91% were seen once, and the ten largest hold about 4.5%. Sequenced here: peripheral blood, sampled on day 0 of AZD1222 vaccination. These receptors originate from an adult in good health. CDR3s leave out the opening cysteine and the closing phenylalanine or tryptophan. The order of the fields is J gene, D gene, V gene, CDR3 protein. The D gene is left open where the match is weak.

TRBJ2-7 | TRBD2 | TRBV5-4 | ASSVSYLAETTYEQY
TRBJ2-7 | NA | TRBV7-9 | ASSFRQDTSREQY
TRBJ2-3 | NA | TRBV27 | ASTRLQRRGTDTQY
TRBJ2-7 | NA | TRBV18 | ASSSAYEQY
TRBJ2-5 | TRBD1 | TRBV3-1/TRBV3-2 | ASSQGGQGAMGTQY
TRBJ1-3 | TRBD1 | TRBV29-1 | SANSPGQGAGNTIY
TRBJ2-7 | TRBD1 | TRBV5-5 | ASNWWDSSLDEQY
TRBJ2-7 | NA | TRBV4-1 | ASSPARPPYEQY
TRBJ2-7 | NA | TRBV12-3/TRBV12-4 | ASSLGPGNEQY
TRBJ1-4 | TRBD1 | TRBV7-9 | ASSFGQGGNEKLF
TRBJ2-1 | NA | TRBV11-2 | ASSPRRRGDEQF
TRBJ1-6 | NA | TRBV29-1 | SVAWGTSLH
TRBJ2-3 | NA | TRBV4-2 | ASSQDPGSTDTQY
TRBJ2-7 | TRBD1 | TRBV5-1 | ASSLVGRGSEQY
TRBJ2-7 | NA | TRBV18 | ASSPGVPYEQY
TRBJ2-1 | TRBD1 | TRBV13 | ASRTGIYNEQF